Below are 3 T cell receptor beta chains sequenced from a single sample in a study of blood T cell repertoires in COVID-19. The protocol was immunoSEQ multiplex PCR, while the TCRdb copy is restricted to in-frame clones and leaves out a portion. The sample has 150,000 to 190,000 clones, roughly nine tenths seen once. Sequencing used peripheral blood. The receptors derive from a woman in her forties with acute or convalescent COVID-19.

This clone has just one count. The chain uses TRBV6-4 and TRBJ2-1; D perhaps matches TRBD2 (6 bases). Germline V lookup: CDR1 MRHNA, CDR2 SNTAGT. CDR3 length: 13 residues. Trimming removed 2 bases from V and 6 bases from J, with 8 bases in between. The CDR3 is CASSDGGVNEQFF. The CDR3 region has the DNA TGTGCCAGCAGTGACGGCGGGGTCAATGAGCAGTTCTTC.

The gene calls are TRBV6-5 and TRBJ2-7; 8 nucleotides line up with TRBD2. This CDR3 contains 14 residues. CDR1 and CDR2 from the germline V gene are MNHEY and SVGAGI. J gave up 6 bases and V 7 bases, and 11 bases lay outside the gene matches. The CDR3 here is CASTRGGETPEQYF. CDR3 coding DNA: TGTGCCAGCACCCGGGGGGGGGAGACTCCCGAGCAGTACTTC.

V and J are TRBV11-1 and TRBJ2-7, with TRBD1 identical over 7 bases. The CDR3 runs to 14 residues. J was trimmed by 3 bases and V by 6 bases; bases with no gene match: 8. Germline assignment: CDR1 SGHAT and CDR2 FQDESV (reference sequence). The CDR3 DNA reads as TGTGCCAGCAGTAAAGGGGGCATTGGCTACGAGCAGTACTTC. This encodes CASSKGGIGYEQYF. Combining the CDR3 with reference TRBV11-1 and TRBJ2-7 gives the whole variable domain EAEVAQSPRYKITEKSQAVAFWCDPISGHATLYWYRQILGQGPELLVQFQDESVVDDSQLPKDRFSAERLKGVDSTLKIQPAELGDSAMYLCASSKGGIGYEQYFGPGTRLTVT.